What follows is one TCR beta chain and its context. The antigen remains unidentified. This entry comes from a study of monozygotic twins with inflammatory bowel disease. Whole-study findings and limits: Researchers reported no repertoire similarity difference between concordant and discordant twins, possibly from limited power. Compared with healthy co-twins, IBD patients showed reduced TCRbeta repertoire diversity by inverse Simpson. Any single strong signal or clonotype tied to IBD lacked support.

Germline V gives CDR1 SGHTS, CDR2 YDEGEE. CDR3 length: 14 amino acids. Template switching added UMIs carrying a 6-nucleotide sample barcode. TCRdb reprocessed the 5' RACE reads; each CDR3 protein has one entry and no DNA is given. The sample's table shows around 200,000 distinct CDR3 sequences. The sequence came from a human donor with ulcerative colitis or Crohn's disease, or a healthy co-twin of an affected twin (not recorded which). Sequencing was performed on blood. J is TRBJ2-1 and V is TRBV5-8; with no DNA, the TCRdb D assignment of TRBD2 cannot be verified. The chain's CDR3 is CASSFQRGGNEQFF.